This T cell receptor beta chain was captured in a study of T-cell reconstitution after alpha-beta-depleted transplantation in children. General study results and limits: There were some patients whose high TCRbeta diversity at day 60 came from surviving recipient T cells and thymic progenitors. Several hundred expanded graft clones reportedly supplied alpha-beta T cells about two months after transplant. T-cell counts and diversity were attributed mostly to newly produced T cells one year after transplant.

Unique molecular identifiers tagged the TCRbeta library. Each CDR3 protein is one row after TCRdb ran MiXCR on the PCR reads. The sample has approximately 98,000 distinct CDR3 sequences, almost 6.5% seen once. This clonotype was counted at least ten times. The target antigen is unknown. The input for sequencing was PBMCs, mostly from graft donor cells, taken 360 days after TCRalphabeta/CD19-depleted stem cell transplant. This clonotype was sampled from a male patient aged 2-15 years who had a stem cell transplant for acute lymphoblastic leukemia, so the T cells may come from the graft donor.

The CDR3 spells CASSSGLAGAYYEQYF. The CDR3 coding sequence is TGTGCCAGCAGCTCGGGACTAGCGGGGGCCTACTACGAGCAGTACTTC. The chain has TRBV11-2 and TRBJ2-7; 14 nucleotides agree with TRBD2. The CDR3 length is 16 residues. The V and J ends lost 4 bases and 3 bases, in that order; junction bases with no gene match: 5. The germline gives CDR1 SGHAT, CDR2 FQNNGV.